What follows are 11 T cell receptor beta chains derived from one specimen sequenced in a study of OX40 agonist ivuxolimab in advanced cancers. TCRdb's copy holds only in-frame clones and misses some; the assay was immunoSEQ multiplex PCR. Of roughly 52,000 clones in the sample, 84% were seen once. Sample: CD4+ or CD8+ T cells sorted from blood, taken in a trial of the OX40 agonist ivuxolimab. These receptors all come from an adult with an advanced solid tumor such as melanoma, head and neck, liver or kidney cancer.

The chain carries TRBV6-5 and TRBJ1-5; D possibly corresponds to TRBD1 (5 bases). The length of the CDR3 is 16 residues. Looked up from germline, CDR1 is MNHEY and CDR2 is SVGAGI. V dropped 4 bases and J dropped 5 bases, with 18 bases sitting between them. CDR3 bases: TGTGCCAGCAGTTCCGTGACCAGGGATTCTCATCAGCCCCAGCATTTT. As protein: CASSSVTRDSHQPQHF.

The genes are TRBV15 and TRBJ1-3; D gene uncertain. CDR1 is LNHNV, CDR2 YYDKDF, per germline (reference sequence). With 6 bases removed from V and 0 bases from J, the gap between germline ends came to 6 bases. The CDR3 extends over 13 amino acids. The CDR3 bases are TGTGCCACCAGGGTTAGCTCTGGAAACACCATATATTTT. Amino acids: CATRVSSGNTIYF.

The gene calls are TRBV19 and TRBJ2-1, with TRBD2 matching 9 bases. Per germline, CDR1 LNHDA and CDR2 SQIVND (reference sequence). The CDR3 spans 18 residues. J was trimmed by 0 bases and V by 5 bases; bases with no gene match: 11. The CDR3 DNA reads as TGTGCCAGTAGTTCGACTAGCGGCAGACCCACCTCCTACAATGAGCAGTTCTTC. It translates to CASSSTSGRPTSYNEQFF.

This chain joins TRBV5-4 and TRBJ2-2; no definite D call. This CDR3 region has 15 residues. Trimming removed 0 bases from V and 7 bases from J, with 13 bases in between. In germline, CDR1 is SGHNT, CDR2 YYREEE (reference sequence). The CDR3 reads CASSLGAVPDGELFF. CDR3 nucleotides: TGTGCCAGCAGCTTGGGAGCAGTGCCAGACGGGGAGCTGTTTTTT.

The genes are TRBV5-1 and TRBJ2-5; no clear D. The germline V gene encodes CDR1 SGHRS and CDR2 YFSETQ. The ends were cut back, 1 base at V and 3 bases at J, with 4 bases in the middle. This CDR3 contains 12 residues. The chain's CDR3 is CASSLLEETQYF. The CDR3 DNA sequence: TGCGCCAGCAGCTTGCTAGAAGAGACCCAGTACTTC.

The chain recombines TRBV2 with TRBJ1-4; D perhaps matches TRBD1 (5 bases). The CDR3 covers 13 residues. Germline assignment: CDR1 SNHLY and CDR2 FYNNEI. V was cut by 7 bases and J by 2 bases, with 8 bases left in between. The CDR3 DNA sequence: TGTGCCAGCACGGGGGGGACTAATGAAAAACTGTTTTTT. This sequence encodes CASTGGTNEKLFF.

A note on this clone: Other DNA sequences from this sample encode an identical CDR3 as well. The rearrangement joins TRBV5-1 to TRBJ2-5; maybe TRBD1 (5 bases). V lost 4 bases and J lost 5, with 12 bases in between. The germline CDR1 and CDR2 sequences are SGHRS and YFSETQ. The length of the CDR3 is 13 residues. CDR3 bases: TGCGCCAGCAGCGCTACAGGATCTGAGACCCAGTACTTC. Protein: CASSATGSETQYF.

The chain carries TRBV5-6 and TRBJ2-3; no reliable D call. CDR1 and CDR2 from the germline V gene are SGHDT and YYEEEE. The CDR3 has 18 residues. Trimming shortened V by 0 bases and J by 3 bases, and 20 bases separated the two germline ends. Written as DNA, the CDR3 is TGTGCCAGCAGCTTGGGGCCTTTATTGGAGTATTCGACAGATACGCAGTATTTT. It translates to CASSLGPLLEYSTDTQYF.

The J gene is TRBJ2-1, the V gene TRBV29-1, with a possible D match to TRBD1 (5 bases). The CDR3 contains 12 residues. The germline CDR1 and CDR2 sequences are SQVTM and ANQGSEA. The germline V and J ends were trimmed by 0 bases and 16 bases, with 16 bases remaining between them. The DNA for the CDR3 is TGCAGCGTTGAAGATAACGGACATAGGGAATTCTTC. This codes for CSVEDNGHREFF.

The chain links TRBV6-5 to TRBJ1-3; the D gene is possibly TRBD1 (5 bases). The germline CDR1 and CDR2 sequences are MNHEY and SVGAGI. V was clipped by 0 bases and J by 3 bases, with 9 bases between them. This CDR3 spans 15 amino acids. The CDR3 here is CASSYSGTLGNTIYF. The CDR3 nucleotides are TGTGCCAGCAGTTACTCCGGGACGCTTGGAAACACCATATATTTT.

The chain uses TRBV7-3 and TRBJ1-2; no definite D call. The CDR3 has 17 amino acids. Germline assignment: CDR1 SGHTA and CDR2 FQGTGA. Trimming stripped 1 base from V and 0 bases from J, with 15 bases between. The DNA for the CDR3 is TGTGCCAGCAGCTTAAGTCCCGGAACAACCGCTAACTATGGCTACACCTTC. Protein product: CASSLSPGTTANYGYTF.